These 9 T cell receptor beta chains share one sample of origin, sequenced in a study of HIV-infected patients and healthy controls. MiXCR, applied by TCRdb to the 5' RACE reads, yields one record per CDR3 protein. The table includes under 70,000 distinct CDR3 sequences, roughly a fifth detected once. The sequenced material came from CD4+ T cells from blood. The receptors were gathered from a human donor in good health.

This clonotype was observed a few times. The rearrangement uses TRBV29-1 and TRBJ2-4; D might be TRBD1 (6 bases). Germline V gene lookup returns CDR1 SQVTM and CDR2 ANQGSEA. The CDR3 length is 13 residues. Trimming removed 0 bases at V and 8 bases at J, with 11 bases between. CDR3 sequence reads: CSVEDDRTDIQYF. The CDR3 DNA reads as TGCAGCGTTGAAGACGACAGGACGGACATTCAGTACTTC. Full variable domain (rest looked up from reference TRBV29-1 and TRBJ2-4): SAVISQKPSRDICQRGTSLTIQCQVDSQVTMMFWYRQQPGQSLTLIATANQGSEATYESGFVIDKFPISRPNLTFSTLTVSNMSPEDSSIYLCSVEDDRTDIQYFGAGTRLSVL.

Many counts were recorded for this clonotype. V gene TRBV20-1 combines with J gene TRBJ2-3; tentatively, D is TRBD1 (6 bases). V lost 3 bases and J 2 bases, leaving 15 bases between the germline ends. The CDR3 contains 15 residues. The germline gives CDR1 DFQATT, CDR2 SNEGSKA (reference sequence). CDR3 in amino acids: CSARGGGGATDTQYF. The CDR3 DNA reads TGCAGTGCTAGGGGTGGGGGCGGTGCCACAGATACGCAGTATTTT.

This clonotype appeared many times. The J gene is TRBJ1-4, the V gene TRBV23-1, with D possibly TRBD1 on 5 matching bases. TRBV23-1 counts as an open reading frame of uncertain function. CDR3 size: 14 residues. The V gene lost 6 bases and the J gene lost 8 bases, with 16 bases spanning the gap. The CDR3 nucleotides read TGCGCCAGCAGCCCCGACAGTCACAGGGAAAAACTGTTTTTT. It codes for CASSPDSHREKLFF.

The chain uses TRBV20-1 and TRBJ1-3; D unresolved. The CDR3 is 12 amino acids. V lost 0 bases and J lost 16, with 16 bases in between. The germline V gene encodes CDR1 DFQATT and CDR2 SNEGSKA (reference sequence). CDR3: CSARDEGGPLYF. DNA for the CDR3: TGCAGTGCTAGAGATGAAGGAGGCCCGCTGTATTTT.

There are many counts of this clonotype. The chain joins TRBV14 to TRBJ1-1; no reliable D call. Per germline, CDR1 SGHDN and CDR2 FVKESK. CDR3 length equals 13 residues. V was cut by 3 bases and J by 5 bases, with 10 bases left in between. The CDR3 DNA sequence: TGTGCCAGCAGCCATTACAGCGGAACTGAAGCTTTCTTT. Amino acid sequence: CASSHYSGTEAFF.

This clonotype came up a few times. This chain links TRBV19 with TRBJ1-1; possible D gene TRBD1, 5 bases. V was clipped by 4 bases and J by 8 bases, with 8 bases between them. The CDR3 extends over 11 amino acids. In germline, CDR1 is LNHDA, CDR2 SQIVND (reference sequence). The CDR3 here is CASSRQQEAFF. In DNA form, the CDR3 reads TGTGCCAGTAGTAGACAGCAGGAAGCTTTCTTT.

This clonotype was observed many times. The rearrangement links TRBV14 to TRBJ2-7; 12 bases fit TRBD2. V shed 2 bases and J 4 bases; nucleotides not matched to a gene: 12. The germline V gene has CDR1 SGHDN and CDR2 FVKESK. The CDR3 extends over 18 amino acids. Here the CDR3 reads CASSQRRTSGIGLYEQYF. The DNA of the CDR3 is TGTGCCAGCAGCCAAAGGAGGACTAGCGGGATCGGTTTATACGAGCAGTACTTC.

This clonotype was counted a few times. V is TRBV6-5 and J is TRBJ1-1, with D perhaps TRBD1 (6 bases). In germline, CDR1 is MNHEY, CDR2 SVGAGI. V gave up 7 bases and J gave up 0 bases, with 12 bases separating them. CDR3 length: 14 amino acids. CDR3 region: CASTRTAMNTEAFF. In nucleotides, the CDR3 is TGTGCCAGCACCCGGACAGCAATGAACACTGAAGCTTTCTTT.

This clonotype was recorded at least ten times. This chain connects TRBV10-3 to TRBJ1-5; 10 nucleotides match TRBD1. Germline V gene sequence: CDR1 ENHRY, CDR2 SYGVKD. CDR3 size: 15 residues. V was pared by 3 bases and J by 6 bases, with 5 bases of the junction left unmatched. The CDR3 region is CAISDDRGQSQPQHF. In DNA, the CDR3 is TGTGCCATCAGTGACGACAGGGGGCAAAGTCAGCCCCAGCATTTT.